Given below is one T cell receptor (beta chain) in context. What it binds is not known. This may come from a read error, since a much larger clone is one base off. 5'RACE with constant-segment primers yielded barcoded, UMI-tagged TCR alpha and TCR beta cDNA libraries. TCRdb fed the 5' RACE reads into MiXCR, producing one record per CDR3 protein. Of almost 35,000 distinct CDR3 sequences in the sample, approximately 7.7% were seen once. The sample originates from a study of T-cell memory formation after mild COVID-19. General study results and limits: That cross-reactive memory joined was suggested by some responding clones appearing in pre-infection memory.

CDR3 size: 12 residues. Germline V CDR1 and CDR2: SGHDT, YYEEEE. The TCR originated in a man between 18 and 35 years old who had mild COVID-19 (a few samples of this study predate the infection). Cell type and time point are not known. This rearrangement joins TRBV5-6 to TRBJ1-2; D is ambiguous. Material for sequencing was PBMCs or a T cell subset sorted from them (not recorded which). Here the CDR3 reads CDSSSGGYGYTF. Here the CDR3 DNA reads TGTGACAGCAGCTCCGGTGGATATGGCTACACCTTC.